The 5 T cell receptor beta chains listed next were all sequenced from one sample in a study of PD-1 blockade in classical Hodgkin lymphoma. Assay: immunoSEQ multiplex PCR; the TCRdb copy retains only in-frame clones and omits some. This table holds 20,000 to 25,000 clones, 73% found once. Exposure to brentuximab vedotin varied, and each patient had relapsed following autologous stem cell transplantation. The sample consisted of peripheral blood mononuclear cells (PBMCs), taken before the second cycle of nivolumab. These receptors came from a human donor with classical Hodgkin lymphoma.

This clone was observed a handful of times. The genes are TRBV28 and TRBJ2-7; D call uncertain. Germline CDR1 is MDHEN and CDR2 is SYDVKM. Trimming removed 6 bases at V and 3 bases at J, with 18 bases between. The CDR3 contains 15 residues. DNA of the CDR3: TGTGCCAGCAGCCCCGGGTTTTCCAAGCACTACGAGCAGTACTTC. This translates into CASSPGFSKHYEQYF.

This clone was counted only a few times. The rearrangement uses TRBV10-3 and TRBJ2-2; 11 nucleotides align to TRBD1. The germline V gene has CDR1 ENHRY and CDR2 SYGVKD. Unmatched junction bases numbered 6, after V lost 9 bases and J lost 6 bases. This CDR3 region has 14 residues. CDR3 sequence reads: CAMSRDRGSGELFF. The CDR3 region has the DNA TGTGCCATGAGCCGGGACAGGGGGTCCGGGGAGCTGTTTTTT.

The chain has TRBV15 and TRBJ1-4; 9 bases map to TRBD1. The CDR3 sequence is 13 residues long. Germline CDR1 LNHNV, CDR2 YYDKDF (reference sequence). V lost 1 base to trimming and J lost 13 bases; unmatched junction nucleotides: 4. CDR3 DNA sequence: TGTGCCACCAGCAGAGGGACAGGGGTTCGACTGTTTTTT. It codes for CATSRGTGVRLFF. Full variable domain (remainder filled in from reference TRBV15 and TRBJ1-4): DAMVIQNPRYQVTQFGKPVTLSCSQTLNHNVMYWYQQKSSQAPKLLFHYYDKDFNNEADTPDNFQSRRPNTSFCFLDIRSPGLGDTAMYLCATSRGTGVRLFFGSGTQLSVL.

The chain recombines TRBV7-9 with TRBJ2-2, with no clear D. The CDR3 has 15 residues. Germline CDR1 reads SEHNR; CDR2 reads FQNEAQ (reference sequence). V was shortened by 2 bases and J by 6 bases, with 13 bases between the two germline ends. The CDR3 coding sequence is TGTGCCAGCAGCTTAAGCTCCGGGCACGCCGGGGAGCTGTTTTTT. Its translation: CASSLSSGHAGELFF.

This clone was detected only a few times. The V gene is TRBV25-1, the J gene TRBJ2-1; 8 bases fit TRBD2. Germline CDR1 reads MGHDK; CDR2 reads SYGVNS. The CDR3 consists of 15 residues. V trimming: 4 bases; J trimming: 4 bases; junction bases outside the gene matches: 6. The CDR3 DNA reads TGTGCCAGCAGTGGTGGTTTAGCGGGGTACAATGAGCAGTTCTTC. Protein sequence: CASSGGLAGYNEQFF.